This TCR beta chain was recorded in a study of T cell repertoires in cytomegalovirus infection. In the study overall: A matching HLA type, together with CMV infection, was signaled by public TCR beta signatures.

With respect to this clonotype: Its target is unknown.

The germline V gene encodes CDR1 SNHLY and CDR2 FYNNEI. This CDR3 region has 12 residues. Trimming took 10 bases from V and 1 from J; bases not matched to a gene: 4. TCRdb used MiXCR to reprocess the reads, holding one entry per CDR3 protein. Of about 47,000 distinct CDR3 sequences listed, 15% to 20% were seen once; the top ten hold roughly 75%. The receptor comes from a human donor in good health (CMV status not recorded). Some clones in this sample may be carry-over from other donors' samples. The material sequenced was CD8+ T cells from cultured PBMCs, taken from culture after CMV antigen stimulation. The rearrangement joins TRBV2 to TRBJ2-7, with 7 bases that match TRBD1. CDR3 amino acids: CAIQDRSYEQYF. CDR3 DNA sequence: TGTGCCATTCAGGACAGGTCCTACGAGCAGTACTTC.